This TCR beta chain emerged from a study of blood T cell repertoires in COVID-19. About the research overall: COVID-19 samples collected from the United States, Italy and Spain covered acute and convalescent phases. T cells, B-cell-depleted T cells, or PBMCs provided the cDNA or gDNA that served as material.

The CDR3 length is 14 residues. Trimming at V came to 4 bases and at J to 5 bases, leaving 3 bases not matched to a gene. Germline V gene lookup returns CDR1 SGHKS and CDR2 YYEKEE (reference sequence). The protocol was immunoSEQ multiplex PCR, while the TCRdb copy is restricted to in-frame clones and leaves out a portion. This table holds 80,000 to 100,000 clones, 60% to 85% found once. Sequencing was performed on peripheral blood. This sequence originates from a human donor in a cohort sampled during active COVID-19. This chain uses TRBV5-5 with TRBJ1-4; TRBD1 agrees at 9 bases. DNA of the CDR3: TGTGCCAGCAGCACCGACAGGGGGAATGAAAAACTGTTTTTT. This translates into CASSTDRGNEKLFF.